The 32 T cell receptor beta chains given below trace back to one sample, sequenced in a study of T-cell memory formation after mild COVID-19. Via MiXCR, TCRdb re-called the 5' RACE reads, giving one row per CDR3 protein. The table lists tens of thousands of distinct CDR3 sequences, roughly 16% of them singletons. The sequencing input was PBMCs or a T cell subset sorted from them (not recorded which). Source of these receptors: an adult who had mild COVID-19 (a few samples of this study predate the infection). Cell type and time point are not known.

This clonotype was seen at least ten times. The CDR3 region is CASSLSPSGQGRTNYGYTF. As DNA, the CDR3 is TGTGCCAGCAGTTTAAGCCCATCGGGACAGGGGCGAACGAACTATGGCTACACCTTC. The V and J genes are TRBV12-3 or TRBV12-4 and TRBJ1-2, with 10 positions matching TRBD1. This CDR3 contains 19 residues. The V segment lost 2 bases and the J segment 2 bases; nucleotides outside the gene matches: 14.

A few counts support this clonotype. This rearrangement joins TRBV6-2 or TRBV6-3 to TRBJ2-7; the match to TRBD2 covers 7 bases. V dropped 6 bases and J dropped 0; count of bases not matched to a gene: 5. CDR3 length: 14 residues. The germline gives CDR1 MNHEY, CDR2 SVGEGT. CDR3 sequence reads: CASSFSGTSYEQYF. The CDR3 coding sequence is TGTGCCAGCAGCTTCAGCGGGACCTCCTACGAGCAGTACTTC.

This clonotype has at least ten counts. The V and J genes are TRBV12-3 or TRBV12-4 and TRBJ1-6; no definite D call. V gave up 5 bases and J gave up 5 bases, with 13 bases separating them. CDR3 size: 15 residues. CDR3 loop: CASSNLEMHNSPLHF. The DNA of the CDR3 is TGTGCCAGCAGTAACCTTGAGATGCATAATTCACCCCTCCACTTT.

This clonotype was detected ten times or more. The chain combines TRBV24-1 with TRBJ2-6; 7 nucleotides line up with TRBD1. Germline V gene data show CDR1 as KGHDR and CDR2 as SFDVKD. The CDR3 has 15 amino acids. V was clipped by 6 bases and J by 9 bases; unmatched bases: 10. This CDR3 is CATSPTSGQSNVLTF. The CDR3 region has the DNA TGTGCCACCAGTCCTACTTCGGGACAGAGCAACGTCCTGACTTTC.

This clonotype was seen many times. The chain has TRBV7-9 and TRBJ2-4, with no clear D. This CDR3 region has 13 residues. The V end lost 9 bases, the J end lost 6 bases, and 15 bases lay between the germline ends. Germline V gene lookup returns CDR1 SEHNR and CDR2 FQNEAQ (reference sequence). The CDR3 region has the DNA TGTGCCAGTCGAGCGTTAGGCGTAAACATTCAGTACTTC. It codes for CASRALGVNIQYF.

This clonotype has at least ten counts. V and J are TRBV28 and TRBJ1-1; D may be TRBD1 (5 bases). The CDR3 has 17 residues. From germline, CDR1 is MDHEN and CDR2 SYDVKM. Trimming cost V 1 base and J 4 bases, with 19 bases left between them. CDR3 protein: CASSLFGPLRVSTEAFF. The DNA for the CDR3 is TGTGCCAGCAGTTTATTTGGTCCCCTCAGGGTGAGCACTGAAGCTTTCTTT.

In its sample, this clonotype was seen many times. This chain connects TRBV29-1 to TRBJ2-7; D is ambiguous. CDR1 SQVTM and CDR2 ANQGSEA come from the germline V gene. This CDR3 spans 12 amino acids. The V end was cut by 3 bases, the J end by 6 bases, with 12 bases between. The CDR3 nucleotides read TGCAGCGTTGACAGGCCTGGACCCGAGCAGTACTTC. Translated: CSVDRPGPEQYF.

This clonotype has ten or more counts. This rearrangement joins TRBV4-1 to TRBJ1-4; D possibly corresponds to TRBD1 (5 bases). The CDR3 consists of 15 residues. Deletions cut 5 bases from V and 8 bases from J, with 18 bases between. Germline assignment: CDR1 MGHRA and CDR2 YSYEKL. The DNA of the CDR3 is TGCGCCAGCAGCGCGGCCGGGGGACTGGTCGAAAAACTGTTTTTT. This gives the protein CASSAAGGLVEKLFF.

The sample holds many counts of this clonotype. The chain combines TRBV3-1 with TRBJ2-2; 11 nucleotides agree with TRBD2. The CDR3 runs to 15 residues. Germline V CDR1 and CDR2: LGHDT, YNNKEL (reference sequence). Trimming took 4 bases from V and 5 from J; bases not matched to a gene: 3. The CDR3 sequence is CASSPLAGGTGELFF. The DNA for the CDR3 is TGTGCCAGCAGCCCCTTAGCGGGGGGGACCGGGGAGCTGTTTTTT.

The rearrangement uses TRBV7-9 and TRBJ2-1; D uncertain. The CDR3 has 11 amino acids. The V gene lost 5 bases and the J gene lost 9 bases, with 8 bases spanning the gap. Germline CDR1 and CDR2: SEHNR and FQNEAQ (reference sequence). The chain's CDR3 is CASSPMAEQFF. CDR3 DNA sequence: TGTGCCAGCAGCCCCATGGCTGAGCAGTTCTTC.

This clonotype came up many times. The chain has TRBV28 and TRBJ2-5; tentatively, D is TRBD1 (6 bases). The V gene lost 7 bases and the J gene lost 2 bases, with 8 bases spanning the gap. The CDR3 covers 12 residues. Germline V gives CDR1 MDHEN, CDR2 SYDVKM. Here the CDR3 DNA reads TGTGCCAGCACAGGGGTACAAGAGACCCAGTACTTC. The encoded protein is CASTGVQETQYF.

This clonotype was seen at least ten times. The CDR3 sequence is CASGQDSGNTIYF. For the CDR3, the DNA is TGCGCCAGCGGGCAAGACTCTGGAAACACCATATATTTT. The rearrangement joins TRBV5-1 to TRBJ1-3; D ambiguous. This CDR3 has 13 residues. Trimming removed 7 bases from V and 0 bases from J, with 8 bases in between. Germline V gene data show CDR1 as SGHRS and CDR2 as YFSETQ.

This clonotype appeared many times. The chain uses TRBV29-1 and TRBJ1-4, with 9 bases that match TRBD1. CDR3 length equals 13 residues. Trimming removed 4 bases from V and 10 bases from J; junction bases left unmatched: 7. Germline V gene data show CDR1 as SQVTM and CDR2 as ANQGSEA. CDR3 DNA: TGCAGCGTTGGGGGGACAGGGTTGGGAAAACTGTTTTTT. Protein sequence: CSVGGTGLGKLFF.

This clonotype was observed many times. The V call is TRBV18, the J call TRBJ1-6, with D unresolved. In germline, CDR1 is KGHSH, CDR2 LQKENI. Trimming pared 2 bases from V and 10 bases from J, leaving 9 bases between. The CDR3 sequence is 13 residues long. The CDR3 loop reads CASSPGNESPLHF. The CDR3 bases are TGTGCCAGCTCACCAGGGAATGAGTCACCCCTCCACTTT.

Relative to its sample, this clonotype is medium-sized. V and J are TRBV5-1 and TRBJ2-1, with 9 positions matching TRBD2. J lost 5 bases, V lost 3 bases, and 3 bases had no gene match. Germline loops: CDR1 SGHRS, CDR2 YFSETQ. The CDR3 covers 14 residues. CDR3 in amino acids: CASSSLAGNNEQFF. The DNA for the CDR3 is TGCGCCAGCAGCTCCCTAGCGGGGAACAATGAGCAGTTCTTC.

This clonotype was detected many times. The V call is TRBV18, the J call TRBJ2-5; possibly TRBD1 for D (6 bases). The CDR3 loop spans 14 amino acids. Germline loops: CDR1 KGHSH, CDR2 LQKENI. Trimming removed 3 bases at V and 5 bases at J, with 13 bases between. The CDR3, as DNA: TGTGCCAGCTCACCCGGACAGCGTCTCGAGACCCAGTACTTC. Protein product: CASSPGQRLETQYF.

This clonotype was counted at least ten times. The rearrangement links TRBV7-2 to TRBJ2-5, with 9 bases aligning to TRBD2. V lost 2 bases, J lost 3 bases, and 4 bases stayed unmatched. This CDR3 region has 15 residues. Germline CDR1 SGHTA, CDR2 FQGNSA. This CDR3 reads CASSLYLAGKETQYF. Here the CDR3 DNA reads TGTGCCAGCAGCTTATATCTAGCGGGAAAAGAGACCCAGTACTTC.

This clonotype was found many times. V is TRBV7-2 and J is TRBJ2-3; maybe TRBD1 (6 bases). The CDR3 is 17 amino acids. V lost 0 bases, J lost 1 base, and 14 bases lay in between. The V gene's germline CDR1 is SGHTA and CDR2 FQGNSA. This CDR3 is CASSLAGPGAGTDTQYF. CDR3 DNA: TGTGCCAGCAGCTTAGCGGGTCCAGGGGCTGGCACAGATACGCAGTATTTT.

Ten or more counts support this clonotype. The V and J genes are TRBV7-2 and TRBJ2-1, with TRBD1 identical over 7 bases. J was trimmed by 8 bases and V by 1 base; bases with no gene match: 2. Germline assignment: CDR1 SGHTA and CDR2 FQGNSA. The CDR3 consists of 13 residues. The DNA for the CDR3 is TGTGCCAGCAGCTTAGTCGGGACAGATGAGCAGTTCTTC. Protein: CASSLVGTDEQFF.

This clonotype has more than one count but fewer than ten. The gene calls are TRBV7-9 and TRBJ2-4, with D possibly being TRBD1 (6 bases). The CDR3 sequence is 15 residues long. Per the germline V gene, CDR1 is SEHNR and CDR2 is FQNEAQ (reference sequence). The V gene lost 5 bases and the J gene lost 8 bases, with 19 bases spanning the gap. The CDR3 protein is CASSRTEEFGDIQYF. CDR3 bases: TGTGCCAGCAGCCGGACAGAGGAATTCGGAGACATTCAGTACTTC. Full variable domain (rest looked up from reference TRBV7-9 and TRBJ2-4): DTGVSQNPRHKITKRGQNVTFRCDPISEHNRLYWYRQTLGQGPEFLTYFQNEAQLEKSRLLSDRFSAERPKGSFSTLEIQRTEQGDSAMYLCASSRTEEFGDIQYFGAGTRLSVL.

This clonotype was seen at least ten times. This chain connects TRBV11-2 to TRBJ2-2; D remains ambiguous. The CDR3 has 15 amino acids. Germline V gene data show CDR1 as SGHAT and CDR2 as FQNNGV. Trimming took off 5 bases at V and 1 base at J, with 11 bases between the two ends. The CDR3 bases are TGTGCCAGCAGCCCATTGTTGGGGAACACCGGGGAGCTGTTTTTT. As protein: CASSPLLGNTGELFF.

As regards this clonotype: At one boundary the junction diverges from the germline segment, which might be a read error. The chain has TRBV2 and TRBJ2-3; D ambiguous. The V gene's germline CDR1 is SNHLY and CDR2 FYNNEI. This CDR3 region has 14 residues. The CDR3 region is CASTEGTGTDTQYF. For the CDR3, the DNA is TGTGCCAGCACTGAAGGAACAGGCACAGATACGCAGTATTTT.

This clonotype was recorded at least ten times. The V gene is TRBV18, the J gene TRBJ1-1; weak D call: TRBD1 (6 bases). The ends were cut back, 0 bases at V and 1 base at J, with 15 bases in the middle. The CDR3 runs to 17 residues. The germline CDR1 and CDR2 sequences are KGHSH and LQKENI. The CDR3 DNA reads TGTGCCAGCTCACCACCCCGAACGGGGGCTGGGAACACTGAAGCTTTCTTT. Translating gives CASSPPRTGAGNTEAFF.

This clonotype was detected only once. The chain links TRBV7-9 to TRBJ2-7; perhaps TRBD1 as D (6 bases). V was shortened by 6 bases and J by 1 base, with 13 bases between the two germline ends. This CDR3 comprises 14 residues. CDR1 is SEHNR, CDR2 FQNEAQ, per germline (reference sequence). The CDR3 DNA sequence: TGTGCCAGCAGAGTGACAGGACGATCCTACGAGCAGTACTTC. This sequence encodes CASRVTGRSYEQYF. Drawing the rest from reference TRBV7-9 and TRBJ2-7, the complete variable domain is DTGVSQNPRHKITKRGQNVTFRCDPISEHNRLYWYRQTLGQGPEFLTYFQNEAQLEKSRLLSDRFSAERPKGSFSTLEIQRTEQGDSAMYLCASRVTGRSYEQYFGPGTRLTVT.

The J gene is TRBJ1-6, the V gene TRBV13, with a tentative D call TRBD1 (6 bases). V was clipped by 5 bases and J by 8 bases, with 16 bases between them. The CDR3 loop spans 15 amino acids. In germline, CDR1 is PRHDT, CDR2 FYEKMQ (reference sequence). Here the CDR3 reads CASSPGPGVDSPLHF. CDR3 in DNA: TGTGCCAGCAGCCCGGGGCCAGGGGTGGATTCACCCCTCCACTTT.

This clonotype was recorded at least ten times. This sequence joins TRBV4-1 and TRBJ2-2; D uncertain. The CDR3 length is 18 residues. Germline V gives CDR1 MGHRA, CDR2 YSYEKL. Trimming shortened V by 4 bases and J by 4 bases, and 22 bases separated the two germline ends. The CDR3: CASSRRFPSEEVTGELFF. DNA for the CDR3: TGCGCCAGCAGCCGCCGCTTCCCCAGCGAGGAAGTCACCGGGGAGCTGTTTTTT.

This clonotype was counted ten times or more. The rearrangement uses TRBV20-1 and TRBJ1-1, with TRBD1 matching over 8 bases. The ends lost 3 bases at V and 5 bases at J; junction bases unmatched: 14. Germline CDR1 reads DFQATT; CDR2 reads SNEGSKA (reference sequence). This CDR3 comprises 16 residues. CDR3: CSARRVPGQEGTEAFF. The CDR3 DNA sequence: TGCAGTGCTAGGCGTGTCCCGGGACAGGAAGGTACTGAAGCTTTCTTT.

This clonotype was detected only a few times. The V gene is TRBV18, the J gene TRBJ2-6; 7 nucleotides align to TRBD1. The CDR3 consists of 17 residues. V shed 5 bases and J 0 bases; nucleotides not matched to a gene: 7. Per germline, CDR1 KGHSH and CDR2 LQKENI. The CDR3 DNA sequence: TGTGCCAGCTCAACGTTACAGGGGAGCTCTGGGGCCAACGTCCTGACTTTC. Translation: CASSTLQGSSGANVLTF.

This clonotype was seen repeatedly, ten times or more. The V and J genes are TRBV10-3 and TRBJ2-7, with 7 positions matching TRBD2. V was clipped by 9 bases and J by 0 bases; unmatched bases: 5. Germline values: CDR1 ENHRY, CDR2 SYGVKD. The CDR3 is made up of 13 amino acids. The chain's CDR3 is CAIRGGGSYEQYF. The CDR3, as DNA: TGTGCCATTCGGGGCGGGGGCTCCTACGAGCAGTACTTC.

This clonotype appeared many times. The chain recombines TRBV6-2 or TRBV6-3 with TRBJ2-2, with a tentative D call TRBD2 (5 bases). V gave up 4 bases and J gave up 0 bases, with 15 bases separating them. Germline-derived CDR1 and CDR2 are MNHEY and SVGEGT. The CDR3 contains 17 residues. The CDR3 DNA follows: TGTGCCAGCAGTTCCGGCCGAGGAGCGGCGAACACCGGGGAGCTGTTTTTT. This codes for CASSSGRGAANTGELFF.

V is TRBV6-5 and J is TRBJ2-1; either TRBD1 or TRBD2 may supply D (5 bases each). The length of the CDR3 is 11 residues. CDR1 and CDR2 from the germline V gene are MNHEY and SVGAGI. V dropped 6 bases and J dropped 9 bases, with 9 bases sitting between them. The CDR3 coding sequence is TGTGCCAGCAGGGGGGTTGGTGAGCAGTTCTTC. Translating it yields CASRGVGEQFF.

The chain recombines TRBV7-2 with TRBJ2-2; no clear D gene. The V end was cut by 4 bases, the J end by 6 bases, with 6 bases between. This CDR3 has 12 residues. Germline values: CDR1 SGHTA, CDR2 FQGNSA. CDR3 loop: CASSSIAGELFF. CDR3 sequence (DNA): TGTGCCAGCAGCTCAATAGCCGGGGAGCTGTTTTTT.